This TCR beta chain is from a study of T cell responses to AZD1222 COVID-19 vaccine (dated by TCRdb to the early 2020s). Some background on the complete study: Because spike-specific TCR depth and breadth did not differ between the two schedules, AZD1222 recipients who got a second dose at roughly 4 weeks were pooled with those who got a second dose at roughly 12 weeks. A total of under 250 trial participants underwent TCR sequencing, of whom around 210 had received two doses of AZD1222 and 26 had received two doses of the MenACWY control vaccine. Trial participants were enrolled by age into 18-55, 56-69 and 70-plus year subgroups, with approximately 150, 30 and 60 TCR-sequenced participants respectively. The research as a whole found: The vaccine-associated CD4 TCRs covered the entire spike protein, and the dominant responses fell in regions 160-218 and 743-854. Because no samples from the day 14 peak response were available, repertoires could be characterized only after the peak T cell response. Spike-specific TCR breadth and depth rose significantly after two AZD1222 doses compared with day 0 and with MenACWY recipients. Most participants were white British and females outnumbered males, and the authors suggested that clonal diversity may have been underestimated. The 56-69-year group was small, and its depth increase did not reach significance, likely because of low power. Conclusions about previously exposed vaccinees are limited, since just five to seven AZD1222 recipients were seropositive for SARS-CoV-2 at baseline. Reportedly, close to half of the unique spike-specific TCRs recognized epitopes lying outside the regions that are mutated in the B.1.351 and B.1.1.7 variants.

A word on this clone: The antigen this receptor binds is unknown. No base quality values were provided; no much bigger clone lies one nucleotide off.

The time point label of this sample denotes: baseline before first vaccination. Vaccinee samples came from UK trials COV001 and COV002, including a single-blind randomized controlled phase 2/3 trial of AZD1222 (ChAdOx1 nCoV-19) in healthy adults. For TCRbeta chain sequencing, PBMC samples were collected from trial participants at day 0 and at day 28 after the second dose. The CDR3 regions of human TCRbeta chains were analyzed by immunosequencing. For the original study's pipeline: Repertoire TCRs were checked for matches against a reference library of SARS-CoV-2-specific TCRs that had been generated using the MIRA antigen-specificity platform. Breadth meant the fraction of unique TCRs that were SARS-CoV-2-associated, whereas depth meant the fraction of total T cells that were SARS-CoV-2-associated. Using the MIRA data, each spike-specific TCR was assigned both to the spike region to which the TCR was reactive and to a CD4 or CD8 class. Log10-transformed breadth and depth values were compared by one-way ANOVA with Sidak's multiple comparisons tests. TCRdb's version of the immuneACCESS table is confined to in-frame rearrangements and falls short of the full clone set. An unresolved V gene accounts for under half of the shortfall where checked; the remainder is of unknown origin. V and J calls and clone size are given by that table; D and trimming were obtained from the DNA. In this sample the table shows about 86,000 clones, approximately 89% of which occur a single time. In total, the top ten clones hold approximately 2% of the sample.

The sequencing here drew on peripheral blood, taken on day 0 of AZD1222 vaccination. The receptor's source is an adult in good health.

CDR3 reads: CASSPPDPRWNTEAFF. In nucleotide form, the sequence is TGTGCCAGCTCACCACCGGACCCAAGATGGAACACTGAAGCTTTCTTT. This chain joins TRBV18 to TRBJ1-1, with the D gene uncertain. The CDR3 measures 16 amino acids from cysteine to phenylalanine. Only CDR3 DNA remains: 48 bases, in frame from the first base. From a lookup of the germline V gene, CDR1 and CDR2 are KGHSH and LQKENI. V is reduced by 0 bases and J by 1 base, leaving a spacing of 12 bases between them.